The 30 T cell receptor beta chains below were found in one sample sequenced in a study of cytomegalovirus exposure and HLA in healthy donors. Primers: 60 Vbeta forward and 13 Jbeta reverse. Data came from immunoSEQ multiplex PCR; TCRdb stores just in-frame clones and leaves some out. The sample has fewer than 200,000 clones; about two thirds are singletons. The sample taken for sequencing was PBMCs. The receptor set was obtained from a human donor in good health.

CDR3 nucleotides: TGTGCCAGCAGCCCCAGCGGACAGACCGGAAACACCATATATTTT. It is translated as CASSPSGQTGNTIYF. The chain joins TRBV9 to TRBJ1-3; possible D gene TRBD1, 6 bases. The V gene's germline CDR1 is SGDLS and CDR2 YYNGEE. There are 15 residues in the CDR3. Trimming cost V 4 bases and J 4 bases, with 15 bases left between them.

The chain recombines TRBV9 with TRBJ1-3; tentatively, D is TRBD1 (6 bases). In germline, CDR1 is SGDLS, CDR2 YYNGEE. The CDR3 spans 15 residues. V was cut by 0 bases and J by 0 bases, with 7 bases left in between. The CDR3 reads CASSVVGGSGNTIYF. In DNA, the CDR3 is TGTGCCAGCAGCGTAGTAGGGGGCTCTGGAAACACCATATATTTT.

The chain recombines TRBV7-3 with TRBJ2-3, with 9 positions matching TRBD2. This CDR3 region has 17 residues. V trimming: 2 bases; J trimming: 1 base; junction bases outside the gene matches: 7. Germline CDR1 is SGHTA and CDR2 is FQGTGA. The CDR3 protein is CASSLGPGLAGTDTQYF. The CDR3 DNA reads TGTGCCAGCAGCTTAGGTCCGGGACTAGCTGGCACAGATACGCAGTATTTT.

The chain couples TRBV29-1 to TRBJ1-2; 9 bases map to TRBD1. The germline CDR1 and CDR2 sequences are SQVTM and ANQGSEA. The CDR3 is 13 residues long. With 7 bases clipped from V and 6 bases from J, the junction kept 9 bases outside the gene matches. CDR3 sequence: CSATDRGPNGYTF. The CDR3 coding sequence is TGCAGCGCCACGGACAGGGGCCCGAATGGCTACACCTTC.

The J gene is TRBJ1-3, the V gene TRBV7-8; D is perhaps TRBD1 (6 bases). This CDR3 has 17 residues. Germline CDR1 SGHVS, CDR2 FQNEAQ. V shed 0 bases and J shed 0 bases, with 12 bases lying between them. The CDR3 reads CASSLAGGQYSGNTIYF. The CDR3 DNA reads as TGTGCCAGCAGCTTAGCCGGGGGGCAGTACTCTGGAAACACCATATATTTT.

In its sample, this clone was seen a few times. The chain uses TRBV18 and TRBJ2-3; D remains unclear. CDR3 length equals 17 residues. Germline lookup yields CDR1 KGHSH and CDR2 LQKENI. V was pared by 3 bases and J by 0 bases, with 16 bases between. The CDR3 DNA is TGTGCCAGCTCACCCCCCGGTTCCTTCTTTAGCACAGATACGCAGTATTTT. It encodes CASSPPGSFFSTDTQYF.

The chain recombines TRBV5-1 with TRBJ2-2; 10 nucleotides agree with TRBD2. CDR3 size: 17 residues. Germline V gene sequence: CDR1 SGHRS, CDR2 YFSETQ. V lost 2 bases, J lost 1 base, and 5 bases stayed unmatched. CDR3 in DNA: TGCGCCAGCAGCTTAACGCTAGCGGGGGAGAACACCGGGGAGCTGTTTTTT. Translation: CASSLTLAGENTGELFF.

In this sample, this clone turned up a few times. The V call is TRBV7-8, the J call TRBJ1-2, with 10 bases that match TRBD1. The CDR3 has 17 residues. CDR1 SGHVS and CDR2 FQNEAQ come from the germline V gene. V lost 1 base and J lost 2; bases outside the gene matches: 7. The CDR3 DNA reads as TGTGCCAGCAGCTTAGGACAGGGGGCGACTATAAACTATGGCTACACCTTC. Translating it yields CASSLGQGATINYGYTF.

The chain recombines TRBV7-3 with TRBJ2-7; 10 positions agree with TRBD1. With V trimmed by 2 bases and J by 3 bases, 16 bases remained unmatched. The CDR3 is 19 amino acids. CDR1 and CDR2 (germline): SGHTA, FQGTGA. CDR3 amino acids: CASSLRGTGVPRVGYEQYF. In nucleotides, the CDR3 is TGTGCCAGCAGCTTACGGGGGACAGGGGTACCAAGGGTAGGCTACGAGCAGTACTTC.

V usage is TRBV5-1 and J usage is TRBJ2-2; unclear D gene. V gave up 0 bases and J gave up 7 bases, with 7 bases separating them. CDR1 and CDR2 (germline): SGHRS, YFSETQ. This CDR3 spans 13 amino acids. The CDR3 protein is CASSLEQVGELFF. The CDR3 DNA reads as TGCGCCAGCAGCTTGGAGCAAGTCGGGGAGCTGTTTTTT.

Points on this clone: Germline and junction disagree at one end, which may indicate a read error. Additional DNA sequences in this sample encode the identical CDR3. This rearrangement joins TRBV2 to TRBJ2-1; 8 positions agree with TRBD1. The CDR3 covers 13 residues. Per the germline V gene, CDR1 is SNHLY and CDR2 is FYNNEI. The CDR3 loop reads CASKPGGFNEQFF. CDR3 nucleotide sequence: TGCGCCAGCAAGCCAGGGGGCTTTAATGAGCAGTTCTTC.

The rearrangement links TRBV19 to TRBJ1-5; TRBD1 matches at 11 bases. There are 16 residues in the CDR3. V lost 3 bases to trimming and J lost 4 bases; unmatched junction nucleotides: 5. Germline CDR1 LNHDA, CDR2 SQIVND (reference sequence). CDR3 sequence reads: CASSILGQGANQPQHF. In DNA form, the CDR3 reads TGTGCCAGTAGTATCCTCGGACAGGGGGCTAATCAGCCCCAGCATTTT.

The chain carries TRBV5-1 and TRBJ2-2; no clear D. Germline CDR1 reads SGHRS; CDR2 reads YFSETQ. The V end was cut by 0 bases, the J end by 1 base, with 13 bases between. The CDR3 contains 17 residues. The CDR3 bases are TGCGCCAGCAGCTTGGTGGCTCAAACGTGGAACACCGGGGAGCTGTTTTTT. Its protein product is CASSLVAQTWNTGELFF. The full variable domain, rest sourced from reference TRBV5-1 and TRBJ2-2, is KAGVTQTPRYLIKTRGQQVTLSCSPISGHRSVSWYQQTPGQGLQFLFEYFSETQRNKGNFPGRFSGRQFSNSRSEMNVSTLELGDSALYLCASSLVAQTWNTGELFFGEGSRLTVL.

The rearrangement uses TRBV7-6 and TRBJ2-3; 10 bases are shared with TRBD2. The V and J ends lost 5 bases and 5 bases, in that order; junction bases with no gene match: 7. Per the germline V gene, CDR1 is SGHVS and CDR2 is FNYEAQ. This CDR3 comprises 15 residues. The CDR3 here is CASSQSGGAEDTQYF. CDR3 coding DNA: TGTGCCAGCAGCCAAAGCGGGGGGGCCGAAGATACGCAGTATTTT.

The chain carries TRBV9 and TRBJ1-6, with D tentatively TRBD1 (6 bases). Per the germline V gene, CDR1 is SGDLS and CDR2 is YYNGEE. Trimming shortened V by 4 bases and J by 4 bases, and 9 bases separated the two germline ends. The length of the CDR3 is 14 residues. CDR3 residues: CASSQGLYNSPLHF. The CDR3 nucleotides are TGTGCCAGCAGCCAGGGGTTGTATAATTCACCCCTCCACTTT. Drawing the rest from reference TRBV9 and TRBJ1-6, the complete variable domain is DSGVTQTPKHLITATGQRVTLRCSPRSGDLSVYWYQQSLDQGLQFLIQYYNGEERAKGNILERFSAQQFPDLHSELNLSSLELGDSALYFCASSQGLYNSPLHFGNGTRLTVT.

V and J are TRBV11-2 and TRBJ2-1; D gene ambiguous. The CDR3 contains 12 residues. With 0 bases removed from V and 13 bases from J, the gap between germline ends came to 10 bases. Germline values: CDR1 SGHAT, CDR2 FQNNGV. The CDR3 DNA sequence: TGTGCCAGCAGCTTAGACGCCGGGTCTCAGTTCTTC. Translation: CASSLDAGSQFF.

This chain uses TRBV27 with TRBJ1-4; possibly TRBD1 for D (6 bases). V was clipped by 2 bases and J by 5 bases, with 12 bases between them. Germline-derived CDR1 and CDR2 are MNHEY and SMNVEV (reference sequence). The CDR3 loop spans 15 amino acids. CDR3 region: CASSLGGQYNEKLFF. The DNA of the CDR3 is TGTGCCAGCAGTTTAGGTGGACAGTACAATGAAAAACTGTTTTTT. The full variable domain, rest sourced from reference TRBV27 and TRBJ1-4, is EAQVTQNPRYLITVTGKKLTVTCSQNMNHEYMSWYRQDPGLGLRQIYYSMNVEVTDKGDVPEGYKVSRKEKRNFPLILESPSPNQTSLYFCASSLGGQYNEKLFFGSGTQLSVL.

The rearrangement links TRBV19 to TRBJ2-7; TRBD2 aligns across 10 bases. In germline, CDR1 is LNHDA, CDR2 SQIVND (reference sequence). The CDR3 totals 15 residues. The V segment lost 5 bases and the J segment 1 base; nucleotides outside the gene matches: 5. CDR3 loop: CASSSASGGSYEQYF. DNA for the CDR3: TGTGCCAGTAGTTCGGCTAGCGGGGGATCCTACGAGCAGTACTTC.

The chain has TRBV7-9 and TRBJ1-1, with 9 bases fitting TRBD1. The CDR3 spans 14 residues. After removal of 5 bases from V and 4 bases from J, the junction contained 5 bases not matched to a gene. Germline V CDR1 and CDR2: SEHNR, FQNEAQ (reference sequence). The CDR3 region is CASSPGQGGTEAFF. CDR3 bases: TGTGCCAGCAGCCCGGGACAGGGCGGCACTGAAGCTTTCTTT.

J is TRBJ2-5 and V is TRBV5-1, with D possibly TRBD2 on 5 matching bases. There are 15 residues in the CDR3. The germline gives CDR1 SGHRS, CDR2 YFSETQ. The V end was cut by 1 base, the J end by 4 bases, with 14 bases between. The CDR3 sequence: CASSLWGALGETQYF. CDR3 bases: TGCGCCAGCAGCTTGTGGGGAGCCCTTGGAGAGACCCAGTACTTC.

The chain is built from TRBV5-4 and TRBJ2-4; 8 bases match TRBD1. Germline trimming cut 4 bases from V and 5 bases from J; bases unmatched to any gene: 5. Germline assignment: CDR1 SGHNT and CDR2 YYREEE (reference sequence). The CDR3 has 14 amino acids. The CDR3, as DNA: TGTGCCAGCAGCCCGGAGACAGGGGAAAACATTCAGTACTTC. It is translated as CASSPETGENIQYF.

The chain has TRBV10-1 and TRBJ1-1; possible D gene TRBD1, 5 bases. Germline assignment: CDR1 WNHNN and CDR2 SYGVQD (reference sequence). This CDR3 is 13 amino acids long. Trimming took 5 bases from V and 0 from J, leaving 7 bases between them. CDR3 sequence (DNA): TGCGCCAGCAGTCCGACAGTGAACACTGAAGCTTTCTTT. It is translated as CASSPTVNTEAFF.

This sequence joins TRBV7-9 and TRBJ2-7; no reliable D call. From germline, CDR1 is SEHNR and CDR2 FQNEAQ (reference sequence). Between the trimmed V and J ends, which lost 5 bases and 3 bases, there was a span of 11 bases. The CDR3 sequence is 13 residues long. The CDR3 DNA is TGTGCCAGCAGCATCCAACACAACTACGAGCAGTACTTC. Encoded protein: CASSIQHNYEQYF.

V is TRBV7-2 and J is TRBJ1-4, with D maybe TRBD1 (5 bases). Trimming left V 4 bases short and J 2 bases short, with 20 bases between. Germline V CDR1 and CDR2: SGHTA, FQGNSA. The CDR3 sequence is 18 residues long. This CDR3 reads CASSSIGWGVPTNEKLFF. Written as DNA, the CDR3 is TGTGCCAGCAGCTCAATCGGGTGGGGGGTACCCACTAATGAAAAACTGTTTTTT.

The CDR3 region is CASSSRTGLGQPQHF. The DNA of the CDR3 is TGTGCCAGCAGCTCCCGGACAGGGCTGGGTCAGCCCCAGCATTTT. The chain links TRBV5-8 to TRBJ1-5; 8 bases fit TRBD1. Germline-derived CDR1 and CDR2 are SGHTS and YDEGEE. V trimming: 3 bases; J trimming: 6 bases; junction bases outside the gene matches: 8. The CDR3 sequence is 15 residues long.

The rearrangement joins TRBV25-1 to TRBJ2-7, with 13 positions matching TRBD2. Germline V gene lookup returns CDR1 MGHDK and CDR2 SYGVNS. V shed 3 bases and J 2 bases; nucleotides not matched to a gene: 4. This CDR3 has 16 amino acids. CDR3 nucleotides: TGTGCCAGCAGTGACACCGGGACTAGCGGGACCTACGAGCAGTACTTC. Its protein product is CASSDTGTSGTYEQYF.

The rearrangement links TRBV5-6 to TRBJ1-5, with D maybe TRBD1 (6 bases). The CDR3 is made up of 15 amino acids. V shed 4 bases and J shed 1 base, with 12 bases lying between them. CDR1 and CDR2 from the germline V gene are SGHDT and YYEEEE. The CDR3 DNA is TGTGCCAGCAGCCCAGGGGCCCGGAGCAATCAGCCCCAGCATTTT. This gives the protein CASSPGARSNQPQHF.

The chain couples TRBV5-5 to TRBJ1-4; D may be TRBD1 (6 bases). Germline assignment: CDR1 SGHKS and CDR2 YYEKEE (reference sequence). Trimming stripped 0 bases from V and 2 bases from J, with 17 bases between. The length of the CDR3 is 18 residues. The CDR3 region is CASSLEGLGASTNEKLFF. CDR3 bases: TGTGCCAGCAGCTTGGAAGGGTTGGGGGCGTCGACTAATGAAAAACTGTTTTTT.

The chain couples TRBV4-1 to TRBJ2-5; 8 bases are a match to TRBD1. Germline assignment: CDR1 MGHRA and CDR2 YSYEKL. The CDR3 length is 14 residues. The junction had 3 bases not matched to a gene; V was cut back by 1 base and J by 5 bases. For the CDR3, the DNA is TGCGCCAGCAGCCAAGGACAGGGGCCCGAGACCCAGTACTTC. Protein: CASSQGQGPETQYF.

The count of this clone is one. The chain joins TRBV9 to TRBJ2-3, with TRBD2 identical over 13 bases. The CDR3 covers 17 residues. Losses at the gene ends were 0 bases for V and 5 bases for J; bases not matched to a gene: 6. Per germline, CDR1 SGDLS and CDR2 YYNGEE. CDR3 residues: CASSVGTLAGGLDTQYF. CDR3 DNA: TGTGCCAGCAGCGTAGGGACACTAGCGGGGGGGCTAGATACGCAGTATTTT.